A single sample is the source of the 26 T cell receptor beta chains below, sequenced in a study of cytomegalovirus exposure and HLA in healthy donors (dated by TCRdb to about 2017). The library was prepared using the immunoSEQ multiplex PCR assay. A mixture of 60 forward primers for TCR Vbeta segments and 13 reverse primers for TCR Jbeta segments was used in the multiplex PCR. This immuneACCESS table, as held by TCRdb, lists in-frame sequences with V and J called but not all clones. Of the missing ones, under half trace to an unresolved V gene in checked studies; the others have no known cause. This sample gives about 55,000 clones in total; over 55% of them show up just once. The ten largest clones represent about 35% of the sample. The sequenced sample consisted of PBMCs. The receptors derive from a man in his forties in good health and CMV-seropositive.

The rearrangement links TRBV28 to TRBJ1-1; tentative D call: TRBD1 (5 bases). CDR1 is MDHEN and CDR2 is SYDVKM in the germline V gene. Trimming removed 4 bases from V and 1 base from J, with 16 bases in between. The CDR3 length is 16 residues. The CDR3 spells CASSSFLWGRNTEAFF. The CDR3 DNA reads as TGTGCCAGCAGTTCCTTCTTGTGGGGCAGGAACACTGAAGCTTTCTTT. Together with reference TRBV28 and TRBJ1-1, the CDR3 gives the full variable domain: DVKVTQSSRYLVKRTGEKVFLECVQDMDHENMFWYRQDPGLGLRLIYFSYDVKMKEKGDIPEGYSVSREKKERFSLILESASTNQTSMYLCASSSFLWGRNTEAFFGQGTRLTVV.

The V gene is TRBV5-5, the J gene TRBJ2-1; D perhaps matches TRBD2 (5 bases). Germline loops: CDR1 SGHKS, CDR2 YYEKEE (reference sequence). The CDR3 loop spans 13 amino acids. V dropped 4 bases and J dropped 7 bases, with 12 bases sitting between them. The CDR3: CASSMPSGNEQFF. The CDR3 DNA reads as TGTGCCAGCAGCATGCCGTCGGGGAATGAGCAGTTCTTC.

This rearrangement joins TRBV6-6 to TRBJ1-4; 9 nucleotides match TRBD1. The V segment lost 5 bases and the J segment 6 bases; nucleotides outside the gene matches: 4. CDR1 is MNHNY, CDR2 SVGAGI, per germline (reference sequence). This CDR3 spans 14 amino acids. This chain's CDR3 is CASSGTGSHEKLFF. As DNA, the CDR3 is TGTGCCAGCAGTGGGACAGGGAGCCATGAAAAACTGTTTTTT.

The chain couples TRBV6-1 to TRBJ1-5; 7 bases align to TRBD1. Germline values: CDR1 MNHNS, CDR2 SASEGT. The V and J ends lost 7 bases and 4 bases, in that order; junction bases with no gene match: 4. There are 13 residues in the CDR3. Here the CDR3 DNA reads TGTGCCAGCAACCTGGACAGGAATCAGCCCCAGCATTTT. Its translation is CASNLDRNQPQHF.

CDR3 sequence: CASSDDRGSNQPQHF. The CDR3 DNA reads as TGTGCCAGCAGCGACGACCGAGGAAGCAATCAGCCCCAGCATTTT. V is TRBV7-2 and J is TRBJ1-5; D is ambiguous. V gave up 5 bases and J gave up 1 base, with 12 bases separating them. This CDR3 spans 15 amino acids. Germline loops: CDR1 SGHTA, CDR2 FQGNSA.

A few counts support this clone. CDR3 DNA sequence: TGTGCCAGCTACACCTATGGCTACACCTTC. Amino acid sequence: CASYTYGYTF. The chain joins TRBV6-1 to TRBJ1-2; no reliable D call. Trimming shortened V by 8 bases and J by 4 bases, and 5 bases separated the two germline ends. CDR1 and CDR2 (germline): MNHNS, SASEGT. This CDR3 contains 10 residues.

This clone has a single count. The chain carries TRBV4-2 and TRBJ2-1; TRBD2 matches at 10 bases. Germline V gene sequence: CDR1 LGHNA, CDR2 YNFKEQ. V lost 2 bases, J lost 8 bases, and 3 bases stayed unmatched. The CDR3 has 14 residues. CDR3 bases: TGTGCCAGCAGCCAATTAGCGGGGGGCCATGAGCAGTTCTTC. Its translation is CASSQLAGGHEQFF.

A few counts support this clone. The chain couples TRBV7-2 to TRBJ2-3; D may be TRBD1 (5 bases). The CDR3 has 15 amino acids. Trimming pared 4 bases from V and 4 bases from J, leaving 15 bases between. Germline V CDR1 and CDR2: SGHTA, FQGNSA. Here the CDR3 DNA reads TGTGCCAGCAGCTCCCGAGTGGGGCTCTCAGATACGCAGTATTTT. Its protein product is CASSSRVGLSDTQYF.

The chain links TRBV7-9 to TRBJ1-4; D is unclear. The germline V gene encodes CDR1 SEHNR and CDR2 FQNEAQ (reference sequence). Trimming shortened V by 2 bases and J by 5 bases, and 9 bases separated the two germline ends. The CDR3 has 14 residues. This CDR3 reads CASSLNSNNEKLFF. The CDR3 nucleotides are TGTGCCAGCAGCTTAAACAGCAACAATGAAAAACTGTTTTTT.

The V and J genes are TRBV25-1 and TRBJ1-3, with a weak D call TRBD1 (5 bases). CDR1 is MGHDK, CDR2 SYGVNS, per germline. With 10 bases removed from V and 0 bases from J, the gap between germline ends came to 13 bases. The CDR3 length is 14 residues. The chain's CDR3 is CATKGDFSGNTIYF. The DNA for the CDR3 is TGTGCCACTAAAGGGGACTTCTCTGGAAACACCATATATTTT.

The chain joins TRBV19 to TRBJ2-3; 8 positions match TRBD1. This CDR3 has 14 amino acids. CDR1 LNHDA and CDR2 SQIVND come from the germline V gene (reference sequence). With V trimmed by 9 bases and J by 3 bases, 8 bases remained unmatched. In DNA, the CDR3 is TGTGCCAGCCGACTACAGGGGGAAACAGATACGCAGTATTTT. This translates into CASRLQGETDTQYF.

The rearrangement links TRBV2 to TRBJ1-4; 11 bases map to TRBD1. Germline CDR1 is SNHLY and CDR2 is FYNNEI. The CDR3 runs 14 residues. V shed 5 bases, J shed 14 bases, and the junction held 10 bases outside the gene matches. CDR3 region: CASSRDRGSLWLFF. The CDR3 coding sequence is TGTGCCAGCAGTCGGGACAGGGGGTCCCTCTGGCTGTTTTTT. The variable domain in full, completed from reference TRBV2 and TRBJ1-4, reads EPEVTQTPSHQVTQMGQEVILRCVPISNHLYFYWYRQILGQKVEFLVSFYNNEISEKSEIFDDQFSVERPDGSNFTLKIRSTKLEDSAMYFCASSRDRGSLWLFFGSGTQLSVL.

CDR3 in DNA: TGTGCCAGTAGTTCCGCCGGGACAGTGAACACTGAAGCTTTCTTT. This gives the protein CASSSAGTVNTEAFF. The chain recombines TRBV19 with TRBJ1-1; 7 bases agree with TRBD1. The junction had 6 bases not matched to a gene; V was cut back by 5 bases and J by 0 bases. The V gene's germline CDR1 is LNHDA and CDR2 SQIVND (reference sequence). CDR3 length equals 15 residues.

The gene calls are TRBV4-2 and TRBJ2-5; weak D call: TRBD2 (5 bases). The ends were cut back, 2 bases at V and 3 bases at J, with 10 bases in the middle. Germline-derived CDR1 and CDR2 are LGHNA and YNFKEQ. The length of the CDR3 is 14 residues. This CDR3 reads CASSQSGYEETQYF. CDR3 coding DNA: TGTGCCAGCAGCCAATCGGGATACGAAGAGACCCAGTACTTC.

This clone was recorded a few times. The J gene is TRBJ1-4, the V gene TRBV5-4, with D possibly matching TRBD1 (5 bases). Trimming removed 4 bases from V and 3 bases from J, with 13 bases in between. CDR3 length equals 15 residues. The germline V gene encodes CDR1 SGHNT and CDR2 YYREEE (reference sequence). This CDR3 is CASSVPGGANEKLFF. The DNA for the CDR3 is TGTGCCAGCAGCGTTCCGGGAGGGGCTAATGAAAAACTGTTTTTT. The full variable domain, its missing parts supplied by reference TRBV5-4 and TRBJ1-4, is ETGVTQSPTHLIKTRGQQVTLRCSSQSGHNTVSWYQQALGQGPQFIFQYYREEENGRGNFPPRFSGLQFPNYSSELNVNALELDDSALYLCASSVPGGANEKLFFGSGTQLSVL.

This chain uses TRBV9 with TRBJ1-5; TRBD1 might be the D (6 bases). CDR1 SGDLS and CDR2 YYNGEE come from the germline V gene. The length of the CDR3 is 15 residues. V was cut by 3 bases and J by 3 bases, with 13 bases left in between. The CDR3 DNA reads as TGTGCCAGCAGCGCCGAGACAGGATTCAATCAGCCCCAGCATTTT. Its protein is CASSAETGFNQPQHF.

The V and J genes are TRBV5-1 and TRBJ2-5; D gene unclear. This CDR3 has 14 residues. Germline loops: CDR1 SGHRS, CDR2 YFSETQ. V was shortened by 7 bases and J by 5 bases, with 18 bases between the two germline ends. CDR3 loop: CASEITPVGETQYF. CDR3 nucleotide sequence: TGCGCCAGCGAAATAACCCCAGTCGGGGAGACCCAGTACTTC.

This clone was detected only once. V gene TRBV28 combines with J gene TRBJ1-5; 7 bases fit TRBD1. This CDR3 is 16 amino acids long. CDR1 is MDHEN, CDR2 SYDVKM, per germline. The trim removed 6 bases at V and 0 bases at J, leaving 8 bases unmatched. The DNA of the CDR3 is TGTGCCAGCAGCCTCTCGGGACAGCTTAGCAATCAGCCCCAGCATTTT. It translates to CASSLSGQLSNQPQHF.

The genes are TRBV7-2 and TRBJ2-7; TRBD1 matches 11 bases. CDR3 length equals 14 residues. V gave up 5 bases and J gave up 6 bases; unmatched junction bases: 6. CDR1 is SGHTA, CDR2 FQGNSA, per germline. CDR3 nucleotide sequence: TGTGCCAGCAGCCTCCGGGACAGGGGGTTCGAGCAGTACTTC. Amino acids: CASSLRDRGFEQYF.

This CDR3 is CASYRFGGHRGGGYTF. The CDR3 nucleotides are TGTGCCAGCTACCGATTTGGTGGCCACAGAGGGGGTGGCTACACCTTC. The rearrangement links TRBV5-6 to TRBJ1-2, with a tentative D call TRBD1 (6 bases). Germline assignment: CDR1 SGHDT and CDR2 YYEEEE. This CDR3 contains 16 residues. V was pared by 7 bases and J by 7 bases, with 26 bases between.

This chain links TRBV5-4 with TRBJ2-3; 9 bases are a match to TRBD1. V lost 0 bases to trimming and J lost 3 bases; unmatched junction nucleotides: 5. Germline V gene sequence: CDR1 SGHNT, CDR2 YYREEE (reference sequence). The CDR3 length is 16 residues. The CDR3 DNA reads TGTGCCAGCAGCTTGGACAGGGGGCTTATTACAGATACGCAGTATTTT. Translated, it gives CASSLDRGLITDTQYF.

This clone was detected a few times. V is TRBV7-2 and J is TRBJ2-3; 7 bases fit TRBD2. Unmatched junction bases numbered 6, after V lost 2 bases and J lost 4 bases. This CDR3 has 15 amino acids. Germline values: CDR1 SGHTA, CDR2 FQGNSA. As DNA, the CDR3 is TGTGCCAGCAGCTTAACTAGCGTGGGTCCAGATACGCAGTATTTT. Translated, it gives CASSLTSVGPDTQYF.

The rearrangement joins TRBV19 to TRBJ2-7; TRBD1 matches 9 bases. CDR3 length: 14 amino acids. The trim removed 7 bases at V and 2 bases at J, leaving 6 bases unmatched. Germline loops: CDR1 LNHDA, CDR2 SQIVND (reference sequence). As DNA, the CDR3 is TGTGCCAGTACCGGGACAGGGACCCCCTACGAGCAGTACTTC. Translated, it gives CASTGTGTPYEQYF.

This clone was detected a few times. V and J are TRBV7-3 and TRBJ2-2; D gene ambiguous. Per germline, CDR1 SGHTA and CDR2 FQGTGA. The length of the CDR3 is 13 residues. Between the trimmed V and J ends, which lost 2 bases and 6 bases, there was a span of 7 bases. The CDR3 nucleotides are TGTGCCAGCAGCTTAGCGAATTCCGGGGAGCTGTTTTTT. This encodes CASSLANSGELFF.

The chain joins TRBV2 to TRBJ1-2; 7 bases align to TRBD1. Germline values: CDR1 SNHLY, CDR2 FYNNEI. CDR3 length equals 14 residues. V lost 3 bases to trimming and J lost 7 bases; unmatched junction nucleotides: 8. CDR3 loop: CASSDQGDMRGYTF. CDR3 nucleotides: TGTGCCAGCAGTGACCAGGGGGATATGCGTGGCTACACCTTC. The whole variable domain, remainder taken from reference TRBV2 and TRBJ1-2, is EPEVTQTPSHQVTQMGQEVILRCVPISNHLYFYWYRQILGQKVEFLVSFYNNEISEKSEIFDDQFSVERPDGSNFTLKIRSTKLEDSAMYFCASSDQGDMRGYTFGSGTRLTVV.

V and J are TRBV6-1 and TRBJ1-1; D is perhaps TRBD1 (5 bases). The CDR3 has 16 amino acids. Deletions cut 1 base from V and 0 bases from J, with 12 bases between. Germline loops: CDR1 MNHNS, CDR2 SASEGT. The CDR3 DNA reads TGTGCCAGCAGTGAAGGTTATGAGACAGTGAACACTGAAGCTTTCTTT. It specifies CASSEGYETVNTEAFF.